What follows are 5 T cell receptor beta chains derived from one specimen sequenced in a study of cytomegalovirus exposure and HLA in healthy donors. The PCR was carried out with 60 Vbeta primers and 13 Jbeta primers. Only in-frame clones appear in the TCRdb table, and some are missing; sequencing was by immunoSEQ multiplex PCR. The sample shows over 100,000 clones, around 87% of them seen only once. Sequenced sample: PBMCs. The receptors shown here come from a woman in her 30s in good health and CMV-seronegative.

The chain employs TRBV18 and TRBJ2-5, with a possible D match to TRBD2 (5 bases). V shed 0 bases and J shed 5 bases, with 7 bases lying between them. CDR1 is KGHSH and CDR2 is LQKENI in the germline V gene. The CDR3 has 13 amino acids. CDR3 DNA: TGTGCCAGCTCACCACCGTCGGGGGAGACCCAGTACTTC. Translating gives CASSPPSGETQYF.

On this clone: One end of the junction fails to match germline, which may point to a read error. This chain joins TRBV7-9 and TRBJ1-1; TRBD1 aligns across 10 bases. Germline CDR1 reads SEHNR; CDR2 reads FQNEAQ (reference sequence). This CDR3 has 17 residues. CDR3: CSSSTTAGTGVYTEAFF. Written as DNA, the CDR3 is TGTTCCAGCAGCACAACCGCCGGGACAGGGGTGTACACTGAAGCTTTCTTT.

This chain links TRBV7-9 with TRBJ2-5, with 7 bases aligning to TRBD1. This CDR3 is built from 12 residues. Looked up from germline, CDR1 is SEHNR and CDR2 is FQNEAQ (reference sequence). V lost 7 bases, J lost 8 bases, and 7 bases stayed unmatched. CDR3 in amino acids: CASTPGGGTQYF. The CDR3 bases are TGTGCCAGCACCCCAGGGGGTGGTACCCAGTACTTC.

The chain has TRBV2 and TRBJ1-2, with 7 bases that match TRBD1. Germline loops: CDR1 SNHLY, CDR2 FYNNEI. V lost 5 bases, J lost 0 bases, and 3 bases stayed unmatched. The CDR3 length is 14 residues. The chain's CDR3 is CASSRQGANYGYTF. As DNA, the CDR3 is TGTGCCAGCAGTCGACAGGGAGCTAACTATGGCTACACCTTC.

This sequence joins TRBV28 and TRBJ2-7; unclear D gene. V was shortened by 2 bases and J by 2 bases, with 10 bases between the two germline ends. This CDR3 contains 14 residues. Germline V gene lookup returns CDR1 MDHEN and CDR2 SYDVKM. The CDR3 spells CASSLVGAPYEQYF. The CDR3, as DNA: TGTGCCAGCAGTTTAGTGGGCGCACCCTACGAGCAGTACTTC.